This TCR beta chain was sequenced in a study of cytomegalovirus exposure and HLA in healthy donors. Overall study findings and caveats: There was a cluster of highly shared sequence variants that was likely a sequencing artifact. Earlier findings revealed that most TCR beta V segments proved productive either about 87% or about 30% of the time.

Trimming removed 7 bases from V and 1 base from J, with 20 bases in between. Looked up from germline, CDR1 is MNHEY and CDR2 is SMNVEV (reference sequence). CDR3 length: 16 residues. In the case of this clone: The antigen is unknown.

Primers: 60 Vbeta forward and 13 Jbeta reverse. Per the original methods: Among the unique TCR beta chains that a later analysis counted, 75 million to 85 million in all, 10 million to 14 million were shared. This table comes from immunoSEQ multiplex PCR, and its TCRdb copy is limited to in-frame clones, with some not included. V and J calls and clone size are given by that table; D and trimming were obtained from the DNA. The sample includes around 300,000 clones, about 90% seen only once; the top ten take roughly 2.1%. This chain uses TRBV27 with TRBJ2-7; D may be TRBD1 (6 bases). Sequencing used PBMCs. The receptor was isolated from a woman aged 18-30 years in good health and CMV-seronegative. The CDR3 sequence is CASTSDRTMMSYEQYF. In DNA, the CDR3 is TGTGCCAGCACCTCAGACAGGACAATGATGTCCTACGAGCAGTACTTC.